Presented here are 22 T cell receptor beta chains from one specimen sequenced in a study of CD8 T cells in Susac syndrome. When the RNA was reverse transcribed, random hexamers were used with an input of about 0.45 to 1 ug. Each CDR3 protein is one row after TCRdb ran MiXCR on the immunoSEQ multiplex PCR reads. This table holds about 150,000 distinct CDR3 sequences, 95% to 96% found once. The sample consisted of CD8+ T cells from PBMCs. All receptors derive from a human donor with multiple sclerosis.

This chain connects TRBV11-2 to TRBJ2-1; the D gene is possibly TRBD1 (6 bases). CDR1 SGHAT and CDR2 FQNNGV come from the germline V gene. This CDR3 comprises 12 residues. V shed 4 bases and J shed 8 bases, with 9 bases lying between them. The CDR3 DNA reads TGTGCCAGCAGCTCACAGGGCGATGAGCAGTTCTTC. It is translated as CASSSQGDEQFF.

J is TRBJ1-3 and V is TRBV7-9; TRBD1 agrees at 7 bases. The CDR3 is made up of 13 amino acids. Germline V gene sequence: CDR1 SEHNR, CDR2 FQNEAQ (reference sequence). Trimming cost V 3 bases and J 7 bases; bases outside gene matches: 3. The chain's CDR3 is CASSLTGTNTIYF. The CDR3 region has the DNA TGTGCCAGCAGCTTGACAGGGACGAACACCATATATTTT. The whole variable domain, filled in from reference TRBV7-9 and TRBJ1-3, reads DTGVSQNPRHKITKRGQNVTFRCDPISEHNRLYWYRQTLGQGPEFLTYFQNEAQLEKSRLLSDRFSAERPKGSFSTLEIQRTEQGDSAMYLCASSLTGTNTIYFGEGSWLTVV.

CDR3 DNA sequence: TGTGCCAGCAGTCAAGGAGACCAATGGTTGAGCACTGAAGCTTTCTTT. Protein: CASSQGDQWLSTEAFF. The chain couples TRBV12-3 or TRBV12-4 to TRBJ1-1; D is ambiguous. This CDR3 spans 16 amino acids. V lost 5 bases and J lost 4, with 20 bases in between.

The V and J genes are TRBV6-2 or TRBV6-3 and TRBJ1-2; weak D call: TRBD1 (5 bases). The V gene's germline CDR1 is MNHEY and CDR2 SVGEGT. V lost 6 bases and J 2 bases, leaving 16 bases between the germline ends. The CDR3 length is 15 residues. CDR3 region: CASSQKGHPNYGYTF. The CDR3 DNA follows: TGTGCCAGCAGCCAAAAAGGACACCCCAACTATGGCTACACCTTC.

The V call is TRBV7-9, the J call TRBJ2-7; D unclear. This CDR3 has 13 residues. Trimming took off 4 bases at V and 7 bases at J, with 14 bases between the two ends. CDR1 and CDR2 from the germline V gene are SEHNR and FQNEAQ (reference sequence). The CDR3 DNA reads TGTGCCAGCAGCTCGAAACTTTTGTTGGAGCAGTACGTC. Residues: CASSSKLLLEQYV.

V and J are TRBV29-1 and TRBJ2-1; tentative D call: TRBD1 (5 bases). This CDR3 spans 12 amino acids. Germline lookup yields CDR1 SQVTM and CDR2 ANQGSEA. The V gene lost 4 bases and the J gene lost 9 bases, with 13 bases spanning the gap. Here the CDR3 DNA reads TGCAGCGTTGTAGGCAGGGAAATTGAGCAGTTCTTC. Residues: CSVVGREIEQFF.

The rearrangement joins TRBV20-1 to TRBJ2-2, with D perhaps matching TRBD2 (5 bases). Trimming removed 0 bases from V and 1 base from J, with 12 bases in between. Germline assignment: CDR1 DFQATT and CDR2 SNEGSKA (reference sequence). The CDR3 is 16 amino acids. CDR3 protein: CSARDFIGENTGELFF. CDR3 in DNA: TGCAGTGCTAGAGATTTTATCGGGGAGAACACCGGGGAGCTGTTTTTT.

The CDR3 nucleotides are TGTGCCAGCAGCTACGGACAGGGTTCGAATCAGCCCCAGCATTTT. It yields the protein CASSYGQGSNQPQHF. This chain joins TRBV12-3 or TRBV12-4 and TRBJ1-5, with 8 bases fitting TRBD1. With 6 bases clipped from V and 4 bases from J, the junction kept 8 bases outside the gene matches. The CDR3 spans 15 residues.

The chain employs TRBV15 and TRBJ1-6, with 9 bases aligning to TRBD1. Germline CDR1 reads LNHNV; CDR2 reads YYDKDF (reference sequence). The CDR3 spans 14 residues. The V segment lost 8 bases and the J segment 5 bases; nucleotides outside the gene matches: 4. The CDR3 here is CATSGTGNNSPLHF. Written as DNA, the CDR3 is TGTGCCACCTCAGGGACAGGGAATAATTCACCCCTCCACTTT.

This sequence joins TRBV12-3 or TRBV12-4 and TRBJ2-5; 7 bases fit TRBD1. Trimming cost V 4 bases and J 9 bases; bases outside gene matches: 2. The CDR3 totals 11 residues. Here the CDR3 DNA reads TGTGCCAGCAGTTATCAGGGGGCCCAGTACTTC. Its protein product is CASSYQGAQYF.

V gene TRBV12-3 or TRBV12-4 combines with J gene TRBJ2-7, with D perhaps matching TRBD2 (7 bases). Trimming left V 9 bases short and J 4 bases short, with 22 bases between. The CDR3 runs to 15 residues. The CDR3 sequence: CASQRGGGPGYEQYF. The CDR3 nucleotides are TGTGCCAGTCAAAGGGGGGGAGGCCCGGGGTACGAGCAGTACTTC.

This chain uses TRBV29-1 with TRBJ1-1; D not resolved. Trimming shortened V by 7 bases and J by 0 bases, and 12 bases separated the two germline ends. Germline values: CDR1 SQVTM, CDR2 ANQGSEA. The CDR3 extends over 13 amino acids. Written as DNA, the CDR3 is TGCAGCGCGGTGGGCACCATGAACACTGAAGCTTTCTTT. Protein: CSAVGTMNTEAFF.

The chain is built from TRBV12-3 or TRBV12-4 and TRBJ1-4; no firm D call. The CDR3 spans 16 residues. V was pared by 1 base and J by 0 bases, with 9 bases between. CDR3 residues: CASSLEGLATNEKLFF. The CDR3 DNA reads as TGTGCCAGCAGTTTAGAGGGCCTTGCAACTAATGAAAAACTGTTTTTT.

V usage is TRBV15 and J usage is TRBJ1-5; no clear D. V was clipped by 0 bases and J by 6 bases, with 12 bases between them. Looked up from germline, CDR1 is LNHNV and CDR2 is YYDKDF (reference sequence). The CDR3 covers 15 residues. The CDR3 coding sequence is TGTGCCACCAGCAGAGATTTAGGGCGCAGTCAGCCCCAGCATTTT. Its protein product is CATSRDLGRSQPQHF.

The chain is built from TRBV25-1 and TRBJ2-1; D possibly corresponds to TRBD1 (5 bases). There are 15 residues in the CDR3. Germline-derived CDR1 and CDR2 are MGHDK and SYGVNS. Trimming cost V 2 bases and J 8 bases, with 16 bases left between them. CDR3 loop: CASSEGVREYDEQFF. The CDR3 DNA reads TGTGCCAGCAGTGAAGGTGTCAGGGAATACGATGAGCAGTTCTTC.

The CDR3 sequence is CASSLGQGSNEQYF. The CDR3 nucleotides are TGTGCCAGCAGCTTAGGACAGGGGAGCAACGAGCAGTACTTC. The chain employs TRBV13 and TRBJ2-7, with 7 bases fitting TRBD1. The germline V gene has CDR1 PRHDT and CDR2 FYEKMQ (reference sequence). After removal of 0 bases from V and 5 bases from J, the junction contained 4 bases not matched to a gene. This CDR3 spans 14 amino acids. Full variable domain (rest looked up from reference TRBV13 and TRBJ2-7): AAGVIQSPRHLIKEKRETATLKCYPIPRHDTVYWYQQGPGQDPQFLISFYEKMQSDKGSIPDRFSAQQFSDYHSELNMSSLELGDSALYFCASSLGQGSNEQYFGPGTRLTVT.

The chain joins TRBV7-3 to TRBJ2-2; D unresolved. Trimming stripped 5 bases from V and 6 bases from J, with 13 bases between. The germline V gene encodes CDR1 SGHTA and CDR2 FQGTGA. The CDR3 is 14 amino acids. The CDR3 DNA reads as TGTGCCAGCAGCCTTACCAGAGGAGCCGGGGAGCTGTTTTTT. This translates into CASSLTRGAGELFF. The whole variable domain, remainder taken from reference TRBV7-3 and TRBJ2-2, is GAGVSQTPSNKVTEKGKYVELRCDPISGHTALYWYRQSLGQGPEFLIYFQGTGAADDSGLPNDRFFAVRPEGSVSTLKIQRTERGDSAVYLCASSLTRGAGELFFGEGSRLTVL.

The gene calls are TRBV9 and TRBJ2-2; D perhaps matches TRBD1 (6 bases). Trimming shortened V by 3 bases and J by 3 bases, and 21 bases separated the two germline ends. This CDR3 is 18 amino acids long. The V gene's germline CDR1 is SGDLS and CDR2 YYNGEE. CDR3 sequence reads: CASSARSRGTLDTGELFF. The CDR3, as DNA: TGTGCCAGCAGCGCCCGTAGCAGGGGAACTTTGGACACCGGGGAGCTGTTTTTT.

This chain joins TRBV7-9 and TRBJ2-1, with D possibly TRBD2 on 5 matching bases. V was trimmed by 5 bases and J by 5 bases, leaving 16 bases between them. The germline gives CDR1 SEHNR, CDR2 FQNEAQ (reference sequence). The CDR3 has 15 amino acids. CDR3 nucleotides: TGTGCCAGCAGCCGGACTCTATCCAATAACAATGAGCAGTTCTTC. This translates into CASSRTLSNNNEQFF.

The chain combines TRBV27 with TRBJ2-3, with D possibly matching TRBD1 (5 bases). Trimming removed 2 bases at V and 6 bases at J, with 15 bases between. The CDR3 covers 15 residues. The V gene's germline CDR1 is MNHEY and CDR2 SMNVEV (reference sequence). The CDR3 sequence: CASSLDSYWVDTQYF. In nucleotides, the CDR3 is TGTGCCAGCAGTTTAGACAGTTATTGGGTGGATACGCAGTATTTT.

The chain carries TRBV12-3 or TRBV12-4 and TRBJ2-5; 9 nucleotides align to TRBD1. CDR3 length equals 15 residues. Trimming took 5 bases from V and 6 from J; bases not matched to a gene: 10. CDR3 bases: TGTGCCAGCAGTCCAGGGACAGGGTTTTTGAAGACCCAGTACTTC. This codes for CASSPGTGFLKTQYF.

The CDR3 nucleotides are TGCAGTGCTAGAGATCGAAACGGGGCGCGCACAGATACGCAGTATTTT. Amino acid sequence: CSARDRNGARTDTQYF. V usage is TRBV20-1 and J usage is TRBJ2-3, with D tentatively TRBD1 or TRBD2 (5 bases each). Germline CDR1 is DFQATT and CDR2 is SNEGSKA (reference sequence). The CDR3 is 16 residues long. V was clipped by 0 bases and J by 1 base, with 14 bases between them.